This TCR beta chain is from a study of Ad26.COV2.S vaccination and SARS-CoV-2 variants. Of note for this clone: Its specificity is not known.

Whole-study results and caveats: It was vaccine recipients, not placebo recipients, who had the higher spike-specific TCR breadth. Total T cell responses, in the TCR breadth and depth analyses, may have been underestimated. The study found similar non-spike TCR breadth in vaccine and placebo recipients.

This CDR3 comprises 14 residues. The germline V gene encodes CDR1 SNHLY and CDR2 FYNNEI. The ends were cut back, 5 bases at V and 1 base at J, with 11 bases in the middle. The method was immunoSEQ multiplex PCR; TCRdb's version includes in-frame clones alone and lacks a portion of them. The table lists about 350,000 clones, around 92% of them singletons. The chain employs TRBV2 and TRBJ1-1; D gene unclear. The TCR was taken from a human donor who had recovered from COVID-19. The specimen comprised peripheral blood, sampled after recovery from COVID-19. The CDR3 loop is CASSITRENTEAFF. In DNA form, the CDR3 reads TGTGCCAGCAGTATTACAAGGGAGAACACTGAAGCTTTCTTT.